A single sample gave rise to the 20 T cell receptor beta chains below, sequenced in a study of blood T cell repertoires in COVID-19. Sequencing was performed with immunoSEQ multiplex PCR; in TCRdb, only in-frame clones are kept and a portion is missing. The sample shows about 110,000 clones, 65% to 80% of them seen only once. The sample consisted of peripheral blood. The receptors were sampled from a woman in her thirties or forties with acute or convalescent COVID-19.

V usage is TRBV11-1 and J usage is TRBJ2-5; 7 bases are a match to TRBD1. This CDR3 is 14 amino acids long. V dropped 2 bases and J dropped 2; count of bases not matched to a gene: 2. CDR1 and CDR2 (germline): SGHAT, FQDESV (reference sequence). The CDR3 coding sequence is TGTGCCAGCAGCTTAACAGGGGTTCAAGAGACCCAGTACTTC. Translated, it gives CASSLTGVQETQYF.

The chain uses TRBV7-2 and TRBJ2-4; weak D call: TRBD1 (5 bases). Germline CDR1 reads SGHTA; CDR2 reads FQGNSA. The V and J ends lost 4 bases and 2 bases respectively, with 9 bases between them. The CDR3 has 14 residues. DNA of the CDR3: TGTGCCAGCAGCTGGCAGGGAACCAAAAACATTCAGTACTTC. Amino acid sequence: CASSWQGTKNIQYF.

CDR3: CASSLASNGNTGELFF. The CDR3 nucleotides read TGCGCCAGCAGCTTGGCCTCGAACGGGAACACCGGGGAGCTGTTTTTT. This chain connects TRBV5-1 to TRBJ2-2; D is unresolved. Germline V gene data show CDR1 as SGHRS and CDR2 as YFSETQ. This CDR3 spans 16 amino acids. V was shortened by 0 bases and J by 1 base, with 10 bases between the two germline ends.

The chain has TRBV2 and TRBJ2-2; D is possibly TRBD1 (6 bases). Germline CDR1 SNHLY, CDR2 FYNNEI. The V end was cut by 6 bases, the J end by 1 base, with 12 bases between. The CDR3 consists of 15 residues. The CDR3 is CASRAGTQNTGELFF. DNA for the CDR3: TGTGCCAGCAGAGCCGGGACACAGAACACCGGGGAGCTGTTTTTT.

The sample holds a few counts of this clone. The chain links TRBV9 to TRBJ2-3; 11 bases match TRBD2. V shed 0 bases, J shed 2 bases, and the junction held 2 bases outside the gene matches. There are 16 residues in the CDR3. Germline V CDR1 and CDR2: SGDLS, YYNGEE. CDR3 bases: TGTGCCAGCAGCGTAGGACTAGCGGGGTTCACAGATACGCAGTATTTT. It translates to CASSVGLAGFTDTQYF.

The V call is TRBV18, the J call TRBJ2-1; 9 bases are a match to TRBD2. The germline V gene encodes CDR1 KGHSH and CDR2 LQKENI. J was trimmed by 3 bases and V by 3 bases; bases with no gene match: 6. This CDR3 spans 16 amino acids. CDR3 in DNA: TGTGCCAGCTCACCGGAAGCGGGGGGCTTCTACAATGAGCAGTTCTTC. It codes for CASSPEAGGFYNEQFF.

CDR3 nucleotides: TGTGCCAGCAGCCCGACGGTCAGCGTGAACACTGAAGCTTTCTTT. Translated: CASSPTVSVNTEAFF. The V call is TRBV7-6, the J call TRBJ1-1; D unclear. Germline V gene lookup returns CDR1 SGHVS and CDR2 FNYEAQ. The length of the CDR3 is 15 residues. Trimming took 5 bases from V and 0 from J, leaving 13 bases between them.

At least ten counts were recorded for this clone. Other DNA sequences from this sample encode an identical CDR3 as well. The chain recombines TRBV5-6 with TRBJ1-2, with TRBD1 matching 9 bases. The ends lost 4 bases at V and 6 bases at J; junction bases unmatched: 4. The CDR3 consists of 13 residues. Per the germline V gene, CDR1 is SGHDT and CDR2 is YYEEEE. The CDR3 coding sequence is TGTGCCAGCAGCCTTCGACAGGGGGATGGCTACACCTTC. Protein product: CASSLRQGDGYTF.

The chain uses TRBV5-4 and TRBJ2-3, with D uncertain. The germline CDR1 and CDR2 sequences are SGHNT and YYREEE (reference sequence). Trimming pared 4 bases from V and 0 bases from J, leaving 6 bases between. CDR3 length equals 13 residues. The CDR3 DNA reads as TGTGCCAGCAGCGCGTCTAGCACAGATACGCAGTATTTT. Protein product: CASSASSTDTQYF.

The chain has TRBV10-3 and TRBJ2-3, with 11 bases aligning to TRBD2. Germline assignment: CDR1 ENHRY and CDR2 SYGVKD. J gave up 12 bases and V 10 bases, and 12 bases lay outside the gene matches. This CDR3 spans 13 amino acids. CDR3 protein: CATSLAGGPRQYF. DNA of the CDR3: TGTGCCACTTCCCTAGCGGGGGGCCCCCGTCAGTATTTT.

The chain employs TRBV15 and TRBJ2-7; a possible D gene is TRBD2 (5 bases). The germline gives CDR1 LNHNV, CDR2 YYDKDF (reference sequence). V dropped 3 bases and J dropped 2 bases, with 8 bases sitting between them. CDR3 size: 13 residues. CDR3 amino acids: CATSSSGTYEQYF. The CDR3 region has the DNA TGTGCCACCAGCAGCTCCGGGACCTACGAGCAGTACTTC.

The chain is built from TRBV7-8 and TRBJ2-1; 7 nucleotides agree with TRBD2. The CDR3 is 15 residues long. Germline V gene sequence: CDR1 SGHVS, CDR2 FQNEAQ. V dropped 6 bases and J dropped 0; count of bases not matched to a gene: 5. As DNA, the CDR3 is TGTGCCAGCAGTCCCGCGGGGGTCTCCTACAATGAGCAGTTCTTC. It translates to CASSPAGVSYNEQFF.

The chain combines TRBV7-2 with TRBJ2-6; 8 bases map to TRBD1. V dropped 5 bases and J dropped 0; count of bases not matched to a gene: 12. This CDR3 is 19 amino acids long. Germline V gene data show CDR1 as SGHTA and CDR2 as FQGNSA. The CDR3, as DNA: TGTGCCAGCAGCCCCCTCGGACAGGGTCCTTACTCTGGGGCCAACGTCCTGACTTTC. Amino acid sequence: CASSPLGQGPYSGANVLTF.

This clone was picked up one time. V is TRBV7-2 and J is TRBJ1-5; D is uncertain. Trimming pared 1 base from V and 3 bases from J, leaving 10 bases between. The V gene's germline CDR1 is SGHTA and CDR2 FQGNSA. This CDR3 spans 15 amino acids. CDR3 sequence: CASSLGRGANQPQHF. The CDR3 DNA follows: TGTGCCAGCAGCTTAGGGCGGGGAGCCAATCAGCCCCAGCATTTT.

This chain uses TRBV2 with TRBJ2-2; 9 positions match TRBD1. J lost 5 bases, V lost 6 bases, and 7 bases had no gene match. In germline, CDR1 is SNHLY, CDR2 FYNNEI. The CDR3 spans 15 residues. The CDR3 is CASRAQGAGTGELFF. In DNA form, the CDR3 reads TGTGCCAGCAGAGCACAGGGGGCAGGGACCGGGGAGCTGTTTTTT.

This clone was picked up a small number of times. This chain joins TRBV24-1 and TRBJ2-7, with 7 nucleotides matching TRBD1. Germline lookup yields CDR1 KGHDR and CDR2 SFDVKD. After removal of 1 base from V and 7 bases from J, the junction contained 0 bases not matched to a gene. CDR3 length equals 12 residues. CDR3 in DNA: TGTGCCACCAGTGATTTCAGGGGGGAGCAGTACTTC. It translates to CATSDFRGEQYF.

The chain links TRBV6-5 to TRBJ1-1; the D is unclear. The germline V gene encodes CDR1 MNHEY and CDR2 SVGAGI. CDR3 length: 13 residues. Trimming cost V 6 bases and J 7 bases, with 15 bases left between them. This CDR3 is CASSHLRESEAFF. DNA of the CDR3: TGTGCCAGCAGCCACTTGAGGGAGAGTGAAGCTTTCTTT.

The chain recombines TRBV29-1 with TRBJ2-7, with D perhaps matching TRBD1 (7 bases). The germline V gene has CDR1 SQVTM and CDR2 ANQGSEA. The V end lost 6 bases, the J end lost 5 bases, and 17 bases lay between the germline ends. This CDR3 has 13 amino acids. CDR3 region: CSVVGRGEDEQYF. CDR3 bases: TGCAGCGTGGTAGGCAGGGGGGAGGACGAGCAGTACTTC.

This clone has just a few counts. The chain is built from TRBV30 and TRBJ2-2; 8 bases fit TRBD1. Trimming took 3 bases from V and 10 from J; bases not matched to a gene: 13. The CDR3 totals 15 residues. The germline V gene has CDR1 GTSNPN and CDR2 SVGIG (reference sequence). CDR3 in amino acids: CAWRAGGAVKEELFF. CDR3 bases: TGTGCCTGGAGGGCAGGGGGCGCGGTTAAAGAGGAGCTGTTTTTT.

In DNA form, the CDR3 reads TGCAGTGCTAGTGGCCCGGGACAGTCTAAGCATATGAACACTGAAGCTTTCTTT. It translates to CSASGPGQSKHMNTEAFF. The V call is TRBV20-1, the J call TRBJ1-1, with 7 bases aligning to TRBD1. CDR1 is DFQATT and CDR2 is SNEGSKA in the germline V gene (reference sequence). V lost 3 bases and J lost 0; bases outside the gene matches: 16. This CDR3 spans 18 amino acids.